The 15 T cell receptor beta chains below all came from one sample that was sequenced in a study of cytomegalovirus exposure and HLA in healthy donors (TCRdb year 2017). The receptor library was made with the immunoSEQ multiplex PCR assay. For the multiplex PCR, a mixture combining 60 forward primers for TCR Vbeta segments and 13 reverse primers for TCR Jbeta segments was used. TCRdb carries this immuneACCESS record with in-frame sequences only. Its versions omit some clonotypes, under half of them owing to an unresolved V gene in the studies checked, with the rest unexplained. A total of around 88,000 clones appear in this sample, less than 80% of them only once. The top ten clonotypes cover about 4% of the sample. Specimen: PBMCs. Receptor source: a woman aged 40-49 years in good health and CMV-seropositive.

This chain uses TRBV19 with TRBJ1-5, with 7 bases fitting TRBD1. The CDR3 totals 14 residues. V dropped 5 bases and J dropped 3; count of bases not matched to a gene: 4. In germline, CDR1 is LNHDA, CDR2 SQIVND (reference sequence). The CDR3 sequence is CASSSDRNNQPQHF. The DNA for the CDR3 is TGTGCCAGTAGTTCGGACAGGAACAATCAGCCCCAGCATTTT.

This clone was counted between two and nine times. The chain has TRBV30 and TRBJ1-2; D unclear. Deletions cut 0 bases from V and 6 bases from J, with 14 bases between. This CDR3 region has 14 residues. Germline V gives CDR1 GTSNPN, CDR2 SVGIG (reference sequence). The CDR3 here is CAWSVDATYDGYTF. CDR3 bases: TGTGCCTGGAGTGTCGACGCGACATACGATGGCTACACCTTC.

The chain recombines TRBV2 with TRBJ1-5; D unclear. The CDR3 covers 16 residues. The ends were cut back, 7 bases at V and 0 bases at J, with 16 bases in the middle. Germline loops: CDR1 SNHLY, CDR2 FYNNEI. Here the CDR3 reads CASTGSPTNSNQPQHF. CDR3 in DNA: TGTGCCAGCACCGGGTCCCCCACGAATAGCAATCAGCCCCAGCATTTT.

The V gene is TRBV6-8, the J gene TRBJ2-7; weak D call: TRBD2 (5 bases). V was shortened by 7 bases and J by 0 bases, with 13 bases between the two germline ends. The CDR3 length is 14 residues. Germline V lookup: CDR1 MNHGY, CDR2 SAAAGT. CDR3 coding DNA: TGTGCCAGCAACGGAGCGGAAAGCTCCTACGAGCAGTACTTC. This codes for CASNGAESSYEQYF.

This chain uses TRBV7-9 with TRBJ1-2; 7 bases are shared with TRBD1. The junction had 5 bases not matched to a gene; V was cut back by 3 bases and J by 4 bases. This CDR3 has 14 residues. Looked up from germline, CDR1 is SEHNR and CDR2 is FQNEAQ (reference sequence). Here the CDR3 reads CASSFRGTAYGYTF. CDR3 coding DNA: TGTGCCAGCAGCTTCAGGGGGACAGCCTATGGCTACACCTTC.

This clone was seen a handful of times. Here the CDR3 DNA reads TGTGCCAGCAGCTTAACAGGGGGTGGGTACGAGCAGTACTTC. Its translation is CASSLTGGGYEQYF. This rearrangement joins TRBV7-2 to TRBJ2-7; 8 bases are shared with TRBD1. The CDR3 is 14 residues long. V gave up 2 bases and J gave up 4 bases; unmatched junction bases: 4. CDR1 and CDR2 from the germline V gene are SGHTA and FQGNSA.

This chain links TRBV13 with TRBJ2-3; 9 positions match TRBD2. Germline V gene sequence: CDR1 PRHDT, CDR2 FYEKMQ (reference sequence). This CDR3 contains 16 residues. The ends lost 0 bases at V and 2 bases at J; junction bases unmatched: 3. Here the CDR3 reads CASSLGASGVTDTQYF. CDR3 in DNA: TGTGCCAGCAGCTTAGGAGCTAGCGGGGTCACAGATACGCAGTATTTT.

The CDR3 DNA follows: TGTGCCAGCAGCTTATCCCGGGGGATGGTAGCTGAAGCTTTCTTT. This codes for CASSLSRGMVAEAFF. This rearrangement joins TRBV7-9 to TRBJ1-1; maybe TRBD1 (5 bases). The germline CDR1 and CDR2 sequences are SEHNR and FQNEAQ (reference sequence). The CDR3 length is 15 residues. V lost 2 bases and J lost 6, with 16 bases in between. Full variable domain (missing parts from reference TRBV7-9 and TRBJ1-1): DTGVSQNPRHKITKRGQNVTFRCDPISEHNRLYWYRQTLGQGPEFLTYFQNEAQLEKSRLLSDRFSAERPKGSFSTLEIQRTEQGDSAMYLCASSLSRGMVAEAFFGQGTRLTVV.

This chain uses TRBV29-1 with TRBJ2-3, with a tentative D call TRBD1 (6 bases). The CDR3 contains 15 residues. Germline V gene lookup returns CDR1 SQVTM and CDR2 ANQGSEA. With 3 bases removed from V and 5 bases from J, the gap between germline ends came to 18 bases. Here the CDR3 DNA reads TGCAGCGTTGATCCCAGACAGGCCAGGGGAGATACGCAGTATTTT. It translates to CSVDPRQARGDTQYF.

The chain recombines TRBV6-6 with TRBJ2-1, with D tentatively TRBD2 (5 bases). The CDR3 contains 16 residues. Trimming cost V 5 bases and J 8 bases, with 22 bases left between them. In germline, CDR1 is MNHNY, CDR2 SVGAGI (reference sequence). The CDR3 sequence: CASSTRVSARTDEQFF. CDR3 bases: TGTGCCAGCAGTACCCGGGTTAGCGCCCGTACCGATGAGCAGTTCTTC.

The genes are TRBV4-1 and TRBJ2-1; 7 positions match TRBD2. Germline V lookup: CDR1 MGHRA, CDR2 YSYEKL. The CDR3 has 18 residues. The V segment lost 1 base and the J segment 2 bases; nucleotides outside the gene matches: 11. The chain's CDR3 is CASSQGVAGVHTYNEQFF. In nucleotides, the CDR3 is TGCGCCAGCAGCCAAGGGGTGGCGGGAGTTCACACCTACAATGAGCAGTTCTTC.

This clone was seen more than once but under ten times. This chain joins TRBV2 and TRBJ2-3; 14 bases map to TRBD2. This CDR3 has 17 residues. The germline gives CDR1 SNHLY, CDR2 FYNNEI. The J segment lost 4 bases and the V segment lost 4 bases, leaving 7 bases of the junction unmatched. CDR3 coding DNA: TGTGCCAGCAGTGTGACTAGCGGGAGGGCCGCAGCAGATACGCAGTATTTT. This codes for CASSVTSGRAAADTQYF.

The V gene is TRBV7-8, the J gene TRBJ2-7, with TRBD1 identical over 9 bases. J was trimmed by 5 bases and V by 5 bases; bases with no gene match: 19. Germline V lookup: CDR1 SGHVS, CDR2 FQNEAQ. The CDR3 is 18 amino acids. For the CDR3, the DNA is TGTGCCAGCAGCGCCTCGAAACCCGGACAGGGGCGGAGGGACGAGCAGTACTTC. Its translation is CASSASKPGQGRRDEQYF.

A few counts support this clone. This rearrangement joins TRBV19 to TRBJ2-3; 8 bases line up with TRBD1. Germline V gives CDR1 LNHDA, CDR2 SQIVND (reference sequence). The CDR3 is 16 amino acids. The trim removed 3 bases at V and 2 bases at J, leaving 7 bases unmatched. The chain's CDR3 is CASSIGSGGYTDTQYF. For the CDR3, the DNA is TGTGCCAGTAGTATCGGGTCAGGGGGCTACACAGATACGCAGTATTTT.

This chain links TRBV27 with TRBJ1-1, with D unresolved. Germline V gives CDR1 MNHEY, CDR2 SMNVEV (reference sequence). CDR3 length equals 15 residues. Trimming took 2 bases from V and 6 from J, leaving 16 bases between them. CDR3 DNA sequence: TGTGCCAGCAGTTTAATCTCCCCGGGAAGAGCTGAAGCTTTCTTT. Its protein product is CASSLISPGRAEAFF.